This TCR beta chain was profiled in a study of T cell repertoires in cytomegalovirus infection. Study-level information: Public signatures in TCR beta pointed to CMV infection and matching HLA type. Study outcomes and limitations: Across the ex vivo response, the dominant clonotypes were HLA-C-restricted CMV-specific TCR beta clonotypes. Carriers of CMV plus the relevant HLA were identified by cumulative public TCR beta family frequency.

The V segment lost 1 base and the J segment 5 bases; nucleotides outside the gene matches: 4. The CDR3 is 15 residues long. Germline CDR1 reads SEHNR; CDR2 reads FQNEAQ (reference sequence). With respect to this clonotype: The antigen remains unidentified.

Using its own MiXCR run on the reads, TCRdb lists one record per CDR3 protein. The sample lists roughly 920,000 distinct CDR3 sequences; approximately 32% were seen once. Sequenced material: cultured CD8+ T cells from PBMCs, taken from culture after CMV antigen stimulation. The V gene is TRBV7-9, the J gene TRBJ2-1; 8 nucleotides match TRBD1. The TCR originated in a human donor in good health (CMV status not recorded). Some clones in this sample may be carry-over from other donors' samples. The CDR3 sequence is CASSLGRTGNNEQFF. The CDR3 DNA reads TGTGCCAGCAGCTTAGGGAGGACAGGGAACAATGAGCAGTTCTTC.